One sample yielded the 24 T cell receptor beta chains listed below, sequenced in a study of T-cell reconstitution after alpha-beta-depleted transplantation in children. The library targeted TCRbeta and was prepared with unique molecular identifiers. TCRdb passed the PCR reads through MiXCR, listing each CDR3 protein once. The top ten hold over 25% of the sample, which has 800,000 to 1,000,000 distinct CDR3 sequences, about 30% seen once. Sequencing used PBMCs, mostly from graft donor cells, obtained 360 days after TCRalphabeta/CD19-depleted stem cell transplant. Receptor source: a boy less than two years old who had a stem cell transplant for SCID, so the T cells may come from the graft donor.

This clonotype showed up just a few times. This sequence joins TRBV7-9 and TRBJ1-5; D might be TRBD1 (5 bases). Germline V gene lookup returns CDR1 SEHNR and CDR2 FQNEAQ (reference sequence). The CDR3 sequence is 13 residues long. Deletions cut 5 bases from V and 6 bases from J, with 11 bases between. The DNA for the CDR3 is TGTGCCAGCAGCCGCCCGGGGACTCAGCCCCAGCATTTT. It specifies CASSRPGTQPQHF. Supplemented by reference TRBV7-9 and TRBJ1-5, the full variable domain reads DTGVSQNPRHKITKRGQNVTFRCDPISEHNRLYWYRQTLGQGPEFLTYFQNEAQLEKSRLLSDRFSAERPKGSFSTLEIQRTEQGDSAMYLCASSRPGTQPQHFGDGTRLSIL.

This clonotype was seen a handful of times. The gene calls are TRBV10-3 and TRBJ2-1, with D perhaps being TRBD1 or TRBD2 (6 bases each). Trimming pared 3 bases from V and 6 bases from J, leaving 12 bases between. The CDR3 has 14 residues. Looked up from germline, CDR1 is ENHRY and CDR2 is SYGVKD. CDR3 bases: TGTGCCATCAGTGAAGGGGGGCCTCTCAATGAGCAGTTCTTC. Protein product: CAISEGGPLNEQFF.

V is TRBV7-9 and J is TRBJ2-1; 7 nucleotides align to TRBD2. Germline V CDR1 and CDR2: SEHNR, FQNEAQ (reference sequence). This CDR3 contains 17 residues. With 6 bases clipped from V and 0 bases from J, the junction kept 11 bases outside the gene matches. DNA of the CDR3: TGTGCCAGCAGGCCACCTGGGCGGGGGAGCTCCTACAATGAGCAGTTCTTC. Translated: CASRPPGRGSSYNEQFF.

This clonotype was seen only a few times. The chain joins TRBV20-1 to TRBJ2-3; D is possibly TRBD2 (7 bases). CDR1 DFQATT and CDR2 SNEGSKA come from the germline V gene (reference sequence). V lost 5 bases and J lost 0, with 15 bases in between. This CDR3 contains 15 residues. CDR3 DNA: TGCAGTGCTCCCCCTGGGAGGGGGAGCACAGATACGCAGTATTTT. As protein: CSAPPGRGSTDTQYF.

There are a few counts of this clonotype. The rearrangement joins TRBV20-1 to TRBJ2-1; 9 bases match TRBD2. The CDR3 extends over 17 amino acids. Trimming at V came to 1 base and at J to 6 bases, leaving 13 bases not matched to a gene. CDR1 and CDR2 from the germline V gene are DFQATT and SNEGSKA (reference sequence). This CDR3 is CSARAAYPGGGANEQFF. The CDR3 DNA reads TGCAGTGCTAGAGCGGCCTACCCGGGCGGGGGGGCCAATGAGCAGTTCTTC.

V usage is TRBV2 and J usage is TRBJ1-5, with D maybe TRBD1 (5 bases). V lost 2 bases, J lost 5 bases, and 10 bases lay in between. The CDR3 contains 14 residues. Germline CDR1 reads SNHLY; CDR2 reads FYNNEI. The CDR3 DNA is TGTGCCAGCAGTGAAAGGCAGGGCCATCAGCCCCAGCATTTT. Amino acid sequence: CASSERQGHQPQHF.

Comment on this clonotype: An end of the junction differs from the germline gene, which may be a read error. The chain combines TRBV2 with TRBJ2-2; 8 bases line up with TRBD1. CDR1 and CDR2 (germline): SNHLY, FYNNEI. CDR3 length equals 15 residues. The CDR3 bases are TGTGCCAGCAGAGAAGGGACAGGATACACCGGGGAGCTGTTTTTT. This translates into CASREGTGYTGELFF.

The rearrangement joins TRBV11-2 to TRBJ1-5; D is undetermined. V was cut by 2 bases and J by 2 bases, with 19 bases left in between. The CDR3 loop spans 18 amino acids. Germline lookup yields CDR1 SGHAT and CDR2 FQNNGV. The CDR3: CASSLLPRGWRRNQPQHF. The CDR3 nucleotides read TGTGCCAGCAGCTTATTGCCCCGCGGGTGGAGACGCAATCAGCCCCAGCATTTT.

The rearrangement joins TRBV12-3 or TRBV12-4 to TRBJ2-5; 11 positions agree with TRBD1. J gave up 4 bases and V 5 bases, and 6 bases lay outside the gene matches. There are 15 residues in the CDR3. The CDR3 region is CASSDRDRGAETQYF. The CDR3 region has the DNA TGTGCCAGCAGTGACCGGGACAGGGGGGCAGAGACCCAGTACTTC.

This clonotype was counted only a few times. The chain joins TRBV5-1 to TRBJ2-5; 10 nucleotides agree with TRBD1. CDR3 size: 15 residues. Germline trimming cut 0 bases from V and 4 bases from J; bases unmatched to any gene: 3. Looked up from germline, CDR1 is SGHRS and CDR2 is YFSETQ. In DNA form, the CDR3 reads TGCGCCAGCAGCTTGGTGGGGACAGGGGCAGAGACCCAGTACTTC. This codes for CASSLVGTGAETQYF.

This clonotype appeared a few times. This sequence joins TRBV10-3 and TRBJ2-2; a weak D match, TRBD2 (5 bases). Trimming took off 0 bases at V and 4 bases at J, with 12 bases between the two ends. The CDR3 is 16 residues long. CDR1 ENHRY and CDR2 SYGVKD come from the germline V gene. This CDR3 is CAISESAGSLTGELFF. In DNA, the CDR3 is TGTGCCATCAGTGAGTCGGCGGGCAGCCTCACCGGGGAGCTGTTTTTT.

This clonotype has just a few counts. V is TRBV7-2 and J is TRBJ2-3; D is unclear. CDR1 is SGHTA and CDR2 is FQGNSA in the germline V gene. Trimming left V 2 bases short and J 2 bases short, with 11 bases between. This CDR3 contains 15 residues. CDR3 nucleotide sequence: TGTGCCAGCAGCTTAATAGGGTTAGACACAGATACGCAGTATTTT. This encodes CASSLIGLDTDTQYF.

The V call is TRBV7-9, the J call TRBJ2-7, with D unresolved. The CDR3 is 14 residues long. Germline assignment: CDR1 SEHNR and CDR2 FQNEAQ (reference sequence). V dropped 4 bases and J dropped 1 base, with 11 bases sitting between them. The CDR3 nucleotides read TGTGCCAGCAGCTCCGAGCAGACATCCTACGAGCAGTACTTC. Its protein is CASSSEQTSYEQYF.

This clonotype was recorded at least ten times. The chain combines TRBV5-1 with TRBJ2-7; tentatively, D is TRBD2 (6 bases). The CDR3 has 14 amino acids. The germline gives CDR1 SGHRS, CDR2 YFSETQ. V shed 3 bases and J shed 4 bases, with 14 bases lying between them. The CDR3 sequence is CASSSPLGGYEQYF. For the CDR3, the DNA is TGCGCCAGCAGCTCGCCCTTGGGAGGATACGAGCAGTACTTC.

The chain has TRBV15 and TRBJ2-7; TRBD1 aligns across 8 bases. Germline assignment: CDR1 LNHNV and CDR2 YYDKDF (reference sequence). V lost 0 bases, J lost 5 bases, and 15 bases stayed unmatched. The CDR3 loop spans 18 amino acids. This CDR3 is CATSRERTGTFFRDEQYF. The CDR3, as DNA: TGTGCCACCAGCAGAGAGCGGACAGGGACTTTTTTTAGGGACGAGCAGTACTTC.

The chain uses TRBV3-1 and TRBJ1-1; 9 bases are a match to TRBD1. Germline V gene sequence: CDR1 LGHDT, CDR2 YNNKEL (reference sequence). The CDR3 sequence is 12 residues long. The V gene end was trimmed by 5 bases and the J gene end by 11 bases; junction bases not matched to a gene: 6. The chain's CDR3 is CASSFRDRDAFF. DNA of the CDR3: TGTGCCAGCAGCTTCCGGGACAGGGATGCTTTCTTT.

This chain joins TRBV5-1 and TRBJ2-7; D is unclear. Germline loops: CDR1 SGHRS, CDR2 YFSETQ. Trimming removed 4 bases at V and 0 bases at J, with 8 bases between. The CDR3 has 13 residues. CDR3 loop: CASSGSSSYEQYF. As DNA, the CDR3 is TGCGCCAGCAGCGGAAGTAGCTCCTACGAGCAGTACTTC.

This clonotype was found a few times. CDR3 DNA: TGTGCCAGCAGTTTTGAGCCGGGGCTAACCGCCTACGAGCAGTACTTC. Its protein is CASSFEPGLTAYEQYF. This sequence joins TRBV12-3 or TRBV12-4 and TRBJ2-7; D is perhaps TRBD1 or TRBD2 (5 bases each). The CDR3 loop spans 16 amino acids. V shed 3 bases and J shed 2 bases, with 17 bases lying between them.

This clonotype was recorded many times. Mismatch with germline at one junction end may stem from a read error. The chain combines TRBV5-1 with TRBJ2-3; 9 nucleotides line up with TRBD2. The V gene's germline CDR1 is SGHRS and CDR2 YFSETQ. The CDR3 sequence is 15 residues long. In DNA form, the CDR3 reads TGTGCCAGCAGCTTGCCTAGCGGGGTCACAGATACGCAGTATTTT. Its translation: CASSLPSGVTDTQYF.

This clonotype was counted between two and nine times. This sequence joins TRBV2 and TRBJ2-2, with 8 bases lining up with TRBD2. CDR3 size: 14 residues. V lost 0 bases and J lost 6; bases outside the gene matches: 0. Germline V lookup: CDR1 SNHLY, CDR2 FYNNEI. The CDR3 DNA follows: TGTGCCAGCAGTGAAGCGACTAGCGCCGGGGAGCTGTTTTTT. It yields the protein CASSEATSAGELFF.

This clonotype has a handful of counts. The chain joins TRBV18 to TRBJ1-1, with a weak D call TRBD1 (6 bases). The CDR3 length is 15 residues. The germline CDR1 and CDR2 sequences are KGHSH and LQKENI. V was trimmed by 6 bases and J by 1 base, leaving 15 bases between them. The CDR3 DNA sequence: TGTGCCAGCTCCCTGGGGGGGCTCGGGAACACTGAAGCTTTCTTT. Translated: CASSLGGLGNTEAFF.

The table lists this clonotype with a few counts. The CDR3 loop reads CSASKIPGGWNEQFF. The DNA for the CDR3 is TGCAGTGCTTCAAAAATCCCCGGGGGATGGAATGAGCAGTTCTTC. V usage is TRBV20-1 and J usage is TRBJ2-1; D is possibly TRBD2 (6 bases). Germline CDR1 and CDR2: DFQATT and SNEGSKA (reference sequence). V gave up 5 bases and J gave up 7 bases, with 21 bases separating them. This CDR3 region has 15 residues.

This clonotype has only a few counts. This chain connects TRBV9 to TRBJ2-2; 7 positions agree with TRBD1. V lost 4 bases and J lost 1; bases outside the gene matches: 10. The CDR3 loop spans 17 amino acids. Germline CDR1 and CDR2: SGDLS and YYNGEE. The CDR3 nucleotides read TGTGCCAGCAGCCCCTGGGACAGAATATTGAACACCGGGGAGCTGTTTTTT. Translated, it gives CASSPWDRILNTGELFF. The full variable domain, in which reference TRBV9 and TRBJ2-2 provide the parts outside the CDR3, is DSGVTQTPKHLITATGQRVTLRCSPRSGDLSVYWYQQSLDQGLQFLIQYYNGEERAKGNILERFSAQQFPDLHSELNLSSLELGDSALYFCASSPWDRILNTGELFFGEGSRLTVL.

This clonotype was observed a handful of times. The chain employs TRBV4-3 and TRBJ2-1; 14 bases map to TRBD2. CDR1 and CDR2 from the germline V gene are LGHNA and YSLEER. The CDR3 is made up of 19 amino acids. V lost 5 bases to trimming and J lost 0 bases; unmatched junction nucleotides: 9. The CDR3 region has the DNA TGCGCCAGCAGCTCGGGACTAGCGGGGGCCACCCACTCCTACAATGAGCAGTTCTTC. This sequence encodes CASSSGLAGATHSYNEQFF.